This entry describes one T cell receptor (beta chain). Its antigen target is currently unknown. No base quality information exists; no much larger clone differs at one position. Whole blood was collected in K2EDTA tubes by collaborating institutions according to the institutions' own protocols. For TCRbeta analysis, collaborator samples were shipped as frozen whole blood, as isolated PBMCs, or as DNA extracted from either sample type. Reading from cysteine to phenylalanine, the CDR3 counts 16 amino acids. The only DNA kept is the CDR3, 48 bases in frame from the first base. From the germline V gene, CDR1 is ENHRY and CDR2 is SYGVKD. V and J lose 2 bases and 0 bases, and a span of 12 bases separates them. The data are from a study of blood T cell repertoires in COVID-19 (dated by TCRdb to 2018 to 2020). About the study as a whole: The collaborator samples originated in the United States, Italy and Spain and spanned the acute and convalescent phases of COVID-19. The material from the prospective study consisted of cDNA or gDNA derived from T cells, B-cell-depleted T cells, or PBMCs. Samples came from the ongoing ImmuneRACE study (first 160 participants) plus 1,254 subjects from 6 global collaborators. Where HLA class I and class II types were available, the types were taken from metadata supplied by the sample provider, not from assay-based typing. The repertoires were released in a freely available public database intended as a resource for research on the immune response to SARS-CoV-2. Subjects who had been exposed to COVID-19, were actively infected with it, or had recovered from it provided the deeply sampled blood TCRbeta repertoires that made up the dataset. Sample metadata almost always included a de-identified subject ID, COVID-19 status, age in years and sex.

TCRbeta CDR3 regions were amplified from genomic DNA using the immunoSEQ Assay, a bias-controlled multiplex PCR. Turning to the authors' computational methods: Within the assay, amplification of reference gene primers was used to estimate how many nucleated cells each sample contained. Sequence reads were collapsed and filtered to measure the absolute abundance of every unique TCRbeta CDR3 rearrangement. For each sample, productive Simpson clonality was calculated as the square root of Simpson's diversity index over productive rearrangements. This immuneACCESS table, as held by TCRdb, lists in-frame sequences with V and J called but not all clones. Of the missing ones, under half trace to an unresolved V gene in checked studies; the others have no known cause. V and J calls plus clone size are reproduced from that table; the DNA served to infer D and trimming. In this sample the table shows tens of thousands of clones, approximately 89% of which occur a single time. The top ten constitute less than 2.5% of the sample.

General study outcomes and caveats: How much clinical and demographic metadata was included differed by source and by participant, and the metadata was provided uncurated.

This sequence was found in a man aged 50 to 59 with acute or convalescent COVID-19. In this chain, TRBV10-3 is recombined with TRBJ2-3, with a weak D call of TRBD2 (6 bases match). The sequenced material came from peripheral blood. Read as DNA, the sequence is TGTGCCATCAGTGAGGGGACTCTCGGAAGCACAGATACGCAGTATTTT. Protein translation: CAISEGTLGSTDTQYF.